This T cell receptor (beta chain) stems from a study of cytomegalovirus exposure and HLA in healthy donors. Study-wide background: A prior analysis found some 110 million unique TCR beta sequences from 150 million to 200 million T cells.

The study ran its PCR with 60 Vbeta and 13 Jbeta primers. TCRdb's copy holds only in-frame clones and misses some; the assay was immunoSEQ multiplex PCR. The data contain fewer than 200,000 clones, nearly 80% of them seen just once; the ten biggest clones take up under 8%. Regarding the study as a whole: The study put 150 to 200 TCR beta chains on its list as cytomegalovirus-associated.

Remarks on this clone: The antigen is not known. Mismatch with germline at one junction end may stem from a read error. Distinct nucleotide sequences in the sample also encode this CDR3.

The sequencing sample was made of PBMCs. The origin of this receptor is a man aged 40-50 years in good health and CMV-seropositive.

The CDR3 protein is CASSVGGSGANGLTF. The DNA of the CDR3 is TGTGCCAGCAGCGTAGGTGGTTCTGGGGCCAACGGCCTGACTTTC. The V and J genes are TRBV9 and TRBJ2-6; D possibly corresponds to TRBD1 (5 bases). The CDR3 contains 15 residues. Germline V gives CDR1 SGDLS, CDR2 YYNGEE. The full variable domain, in which reference TRBV9 and TRBJ2-6 provide the parts outside the CDR3, is DSGVTQTPKHLITATGQRVTLRCSPRSGDLSVYWYQQSLDQGLQFLIQYYNGEERAKGNILERFSAQQFPDLHSELNLSSLELGDSALYFCASSVGGSGANGLTFGAGSRLTVL.